These 10 T cell receptor beta chains came from one sample sequenced in a study of T cells after yellow fever vaccination. TCRdb analysed the 5' RACE reads with MiXCR anew, one entry per CDR3 protein. The sample has 250,000 to 350,000 distinct CDR3 sequences, 6.8% seen once. The sample here was PBMCs, taken 35 to 50 days after the first yellow fever vaccination. These receptor sequences come from a man younger than 35 who received the YFV17D yellow fever vaccine.

There are many counts of this clonotype. The chain joins TRBV2 to TRBJ2-5, with 8 bases identical to TRBD1. The CDR3 extends over 13 amino acids. V shed 6 bases and J 4 bases; nucleotides not matched to a gene: 4. Germline CDR1 reads SNHLY; CDR2 reads FYNNEI. CDR3 residues: CASSGTGGETQYF. The CDR3 nucleotides are TGTGCCAGCAGCGGTACAGGGGGAGAGACCCAGTACTTC.

This clonotype was recorded a few times. The genes are TRBV16 and TRBJ2-1; 7 bases are shared with TRBD1. V shed 5 bases and J 3 bases; nucleotides not matched to a gene: 7. The CDR3 extends over 15 amino acids. Germline CDR1 and CDR2: KGHSY and FQNENV. In nucleotides, the CDR3 is TGTGCCAGCAGCGACCGGACAGGAATCTACAATGAGCAGTTCTTC. It encodes CASSDRTGIYNEQFF.

This chain links TRBV28 with TRBJ2-7, with D uncertain. This CDR3 has 14 amino acids. Looked up from germline, CDR1 is MDHEN and CDR2 is SYDVKM. The V and J ends lost 5 bases and 3 bases respectively, with 14 bases between them. The CDR3 DNA sequence: TGTGCCAGCAGTGGTCTGGGGAAATTCTACGAGCAGTACTTC. Translating gives CASSGLGKFYEQYF.

The chain employs TRBV20-1 and TRBJ1-5; the D gene is possibly TRBD1 (6 bases). Germline CDR1 is DFQATT and CDR2 is SNEGSKA (reference sequence). V gave up 0 bases and J gave up 3 bases, with 15 bases separating them. The CDR3 consists of 16 residues. The CDR3, as DNA: TGCAGTGCTAGAGAGGGGGCCAGCGACCTCAATCAGCCCCAGCATTTT. It translates to CSAREGASDLNQPQHF.

The chain is built from TRBV5-1 and TRBJ1-1; 9 bases match TRBD1. The CDR3 consists of 13 residues. V shed 3 bases and J 7 bases; nucleotides not matched to a gene: 4. Germline lookup yields CDR1 SGHRS and CDR2 YFSETQ. The CDR3 protein is CASSYGTGNEAFF. In DNA, the CDR3 is TGCGCCAGCAGCTACGGGACAGGGAATGAAGCTTTCTTT. Together with reference TRBV5-1 and TRBJ1-1, the CDR3 gives the full variable domain: KAGVTQTPRYLIKTRGQQVTLSCSPISGHRSVSWYQQTPGQGLQFLFEYFSETQRNKGNFPGRFSGRQFSNSRSEMNVSTLELGDSALYLCASSYGTGNEAFFGQGTRLTVV.

This clonotype was picked up a small number of times. V gene TRBV5-1 combines with J gene TRBJ2-1, with 9 bases matching TRBD1. V shed 8 bases and J 1 base; nucleotides not matched to a gene: 1. Looked up from germline, CDR1 is SGHRS and CDR2 is YFSETQ. The length of the CDR3 is 13 residues. In DNA form, the CDR3 reads TGCGCCAGTGGACAGGGGTCCTACAATGAGCAGTTCTTC. Its protein product is CASGQGSYNEQFF.

J is TRBJ1-2 and V is TRBV4-2, with a tentative D call TRBD1 (6 bases). This CDR3 region has 15 residues. Germline CDR1 and CDR2: LGHNA and YNFKEQ. Deletions cut 4 bases from V and 6 bases from J, with 18 bases between. CDR3 residues: CASSPEGGAGDGYTF. The CDR3 DNA reads TGTGCCAGCAGCCCCGAGGGAGGGGCAGGGGATGGCTACACCTTC.

This clonotype was seen many times. The chain couples TRBV20-1 to TRBJ2-7; 8 bases align to TRBD1. Germline V gives CDR1 DFQATT, CDR2 SNEGSKA (reference sequence). The CDR3 runs to 11 residues. Trimming removed 5 bases from V and 6 bases from J; junction bases left unmatched: 3. The CDR3, as DNA: TGCAGTGCTGGCACAGGGGGCGAGCAGTACGTC. Translation gives CSAGTGGEQYV.

This clonotype was counted between two and nine times. The V gene is TRBV12-3 or TRBV12-4, the J gene TRBJ1-3; no clear D gene. The V and J ends lost 5 bases and 0 bases respectively, with 14 bases between them. The CDR3 loop spans 16 amino acids. The CDR3 nucleotides read TGTGCCAGCAGTGCAACACATCCTACCTCTGGAAACACCATATATTTT. Translating gives CASSATHPTSGNTIYF.

This clonotype was observed at least ten times. V is TRBV7-9 and J is TRBJ1-2; no clear D gene. Between the trimmed V and J ends, which lost 6 bases and 4 bases, there was a span of 9 bases. The CDR3 covers 12 residues. Per germline, CDR1 SEHNR and CDR2 FQNEAQ (reference sequence). CDR3: CASSFEGYGYTF. The DNA for the CDR3 is TGTGCCAGCAGTTTTGAGGGCTATGGCTACACCTTC.